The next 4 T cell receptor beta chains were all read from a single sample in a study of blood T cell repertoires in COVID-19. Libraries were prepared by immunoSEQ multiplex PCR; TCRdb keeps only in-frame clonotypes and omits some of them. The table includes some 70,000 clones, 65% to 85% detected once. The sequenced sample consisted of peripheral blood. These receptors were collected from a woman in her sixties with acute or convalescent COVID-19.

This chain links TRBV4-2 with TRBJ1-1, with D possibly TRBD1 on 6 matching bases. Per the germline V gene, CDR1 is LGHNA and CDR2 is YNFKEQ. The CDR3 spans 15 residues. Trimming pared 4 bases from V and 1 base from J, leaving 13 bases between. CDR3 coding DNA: TGTGCCAGCAGCCCTGGACAGCACCAGAACACTGAAGCTTTCTTT. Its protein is CASSPGQHQNTEAFF.

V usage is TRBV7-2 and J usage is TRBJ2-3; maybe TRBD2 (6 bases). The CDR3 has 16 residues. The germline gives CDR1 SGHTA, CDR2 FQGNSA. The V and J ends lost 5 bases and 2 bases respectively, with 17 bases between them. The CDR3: CASSQTPGLYTDTQYF. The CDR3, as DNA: TGTGCCAGCAGCCAGACCCCGGGACTCTACACAGATACGCAGTATTTT.

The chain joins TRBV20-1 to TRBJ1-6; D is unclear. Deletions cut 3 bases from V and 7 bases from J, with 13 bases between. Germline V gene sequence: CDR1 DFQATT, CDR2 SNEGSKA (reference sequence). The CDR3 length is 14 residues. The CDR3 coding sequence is TGCAGTGCTAGTTGGCAGGCAAGGAATTCACCCCTCCACTTT. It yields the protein CSASWQARNSPLHF.

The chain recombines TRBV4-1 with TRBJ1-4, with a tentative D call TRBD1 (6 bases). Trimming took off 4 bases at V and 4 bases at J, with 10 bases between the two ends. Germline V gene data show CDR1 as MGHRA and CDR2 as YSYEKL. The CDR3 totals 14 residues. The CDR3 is CASSRQGINEKLFF. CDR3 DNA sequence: TGCGCCAGCAGCCGTCAGGGGATTAATGAAAAACTGTTTTTT.